The TCR beta chain described here comes from a study of blood T cell repertoires in COVID-19. Assay used: immunoSEQ multiplex PCR; TCRdb lists only in-frame clones, some missing. The data contain 110,000 or so clones, around 76% of them singletons. This CDR3 spans 15 amino acids. CDR1 and CDR2 (germline): LNHDA, SQIVND (reference sequence). V shed 5 bases and J shed 0 bases, with 13 bases lying between them. The origin of this receptor is a woman in her seventies with acute or convalescent COVID-19. The chain links TRBV19 to TRBJ1-2; no clear D gene. The specimen sequenced was peripheral blood. The CDR3, as DNA: TGTGCCAGTAGTGAGAAAAACAGAGCTAACTATGGCTACACCTTC. This gives the protein CASSEKNRANYGYTF.